The 10 T cell receptor beta chains below were found in one sample sequenced in a study of T cells in Graves' hyperthyroidism and ophthalmopathy. It was RNA transcripts that yielded the amplified TCR beta CDR3 regions. Using the HTBI primer set, a first-round RT-PCR was run on the TCR CDR3. TCRdb reanalysed the multiplex PCR reads using MiXCR and keeps one entry per CDR3 protein. The sample shows around 720,000 distinct CDR3 sequences, 30% to 40% of them seen only once. The material sequenced was blood. The receptors here all came from a woman aged 40 to 55 with Graves' hyperthyroidism.

The chain joins TRBV15 to TRBJ2-5, with 7 bases identical to TRBD2. Germline V CDR1 and CDR2: LNHNV, YYDKDF (reference sequence). V lost 1 base to trimming and J lost 1 base; unmatched junction nucleotides: 3. The CDR3 extends over 15 amino acids. The CDR3 spells CATSRAGGSQETQYF. In DNA form, the CDR3 reads TGTGCCACCAGCAGAGCGGGGGGTAGCCAAGAGACCCAGTACTTC. Full variable domain (remainder filled in from reference TRBV15 and TRBJ2-5): DAMVIQNPRYQVTQFGKPVTLSCSQTLNHNVMYWYQQKSSQAPKLLFHYYDKDFNNEADTPDNFQSRRPNTSFCFLDIRSPGLGDTAMYLCATSRAGGSQETQYFGPGTRLLVL.

In its sample, this clonotype was seen once. CDR3 residues: CAISVSGPNTGELFF. In DNA, the CDR3 is TGTGCCATCAGTGTTAGCGGGCCAAACACCGGGGAGCTGTTTTTT. The chain joins TRBV10-3 to TRBJ2-2; 7 bases match TRBD2. V lost 4 bases to trimming and J lost 2 bases; unmatched junction nucleotides: 4. The CDR3 covers 15 residues. Per germline, CDR1 ENHRY and CDR2 SYGVKD.

The chain is built from TRBV7-2 and TRBJ2-2; tentative D call: TRBD2 (6 bases). This CDR3 region has 18 residues. Per germline, CDR1 SGHTA and CDR2 FQGNSA. Deletions cut 2 bases from V and 7 bases from J, with 23 bases between. This CDR3 is CASSLRHPVGGGIGELFF. CDR3 nucleotide sequence: TGTGCCAGCAGCTTAAGACACCCCGTGGGAGGTGGCATCGGGGAGCTGTTTTTT.

This clonotype was seen more than once but under ten times. The chain joins TRBV6-5 to TRBJ1-1; 8 bases match TRBD1. Germline loops: CDR1 MNHEY, CDR2 SVGAGI. Trimming removed 5 bases from V and 11 bases from J; junction bases left unmatched: 4. The CDR3 is 11 residues long. In nucleotides, the CDR3 is TGTGCCAGCAGTCGGGACAGGCAGGCTTTCTTT. It is translated as CASSRDRQAFF.

The table lists this clonotype with many counts. V gene TRBV6-1 combines with J gene TRBJ2-7; 7 bases map to TRBD1. CDR1 is MNHNS, CDR2 SASEGT, per germline. V gave up 5 bases and J gave up 2 bases; unmatched junction bases: 3. This CDR3 region has 13 residues. CDR3 in amino acids: CASSRTGAYEQYF. The CDR3 DNA reads TGTGCCAGCAGTCGGACAGGAGCCTACGAGCAGTACTTC.

This clonotype has just a few counts. The rearrangement joins TRBV10-2 to TRBJ1-1, with TRBD1 identical over 12 bases. Germline V lookup: CDR1 WSHSY, CDR2 SAAADI. The CDR3 covers 15 residues. The junction had 8 bases not matched to a gene; V was cut back by 5 bases and J by 7 bases. The CDR3 bases are TGCGCCAGCAGTCGCCGGGACAGGGGGCTTTTTGAAGCTTTCTTT. Its translation: CASSRRDRGLFEAFF.

This clonotype was detected many times. The chain joins TRBV7-2 to TRBJ1-2; D unresolved. Trimming pared 2 bases from V and 3 bases from J, leaving 16 bases between. The length of the CDR3 is 16 residues. Germline CDR1 is SGHTA and CDR2 is FQGNSA. As DNA, the CDR3 is TGTGCCAGCAGCTTAATAGTTCGGGCGAACCACTATGGCTACACCTTC. This encodes CASSLIVRANHYGYTF.

This rearrangement joins TRBV29-1 to TRBJ2-7; 9 bases agree with TRBD1. CDR1 is SQVTM, CDR2 ANQGSEA, per germline. Germline trimming cut 8 bases from V and 5 bases from J; bases unmatched to any gene: 7. This CDR3 has 12 amino acids. The CDR3 region is CSPEGTGNEQYF. The CDR3 DNA reads TGCAGCCCTGAGGGGACAGGGAACGAGCAGTACTTC.

This chain links TRBV12-3 or TRBV12-4 with TRBJ1-3, with TRBD1 identical over 7 bases. CDR3 length: 17 amino acids. V was clipped by 5 bases and J by 4 bases; unmatched bases: 14. This CDR3 reads CASSTWVDRDGGNTIYF. The CDR3 nucleotides read TGTGCCAGCAGTACCTGGGTCGACAGGGATGGAGGAAACACCATATATTTT.

About this clonotype itself: A junction boundary mismatches the germline segment, possibly from a read error. The J gene is TRBJ1-4, the V gene TRBV6-5; 7 bases match TRBD1. Germline V gene lookup returns CDR1 MNHEY and CDR2 SVGAGI. This CDR3 comprises 11 residues. CDR3 sequence reads: CASSYPTGEVF. The CDR3 DNA reads TGTGCCAGCAGTTACCCCACAGGGGAGGTTTTT.